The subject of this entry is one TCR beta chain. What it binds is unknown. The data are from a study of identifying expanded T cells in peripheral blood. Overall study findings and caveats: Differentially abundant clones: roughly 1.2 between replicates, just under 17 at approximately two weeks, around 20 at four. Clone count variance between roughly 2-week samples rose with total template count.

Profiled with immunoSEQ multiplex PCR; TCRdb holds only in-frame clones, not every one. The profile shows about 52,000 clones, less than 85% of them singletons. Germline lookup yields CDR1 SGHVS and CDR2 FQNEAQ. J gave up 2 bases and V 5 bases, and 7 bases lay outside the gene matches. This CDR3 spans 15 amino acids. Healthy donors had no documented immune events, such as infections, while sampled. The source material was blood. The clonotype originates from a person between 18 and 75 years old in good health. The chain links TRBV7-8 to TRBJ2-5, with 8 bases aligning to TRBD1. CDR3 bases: TGTGCCAGCAGCCGGGGACAGGTAGTACAAGAGACCCAGTACTTC. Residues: CASSRGQVVQETQYF.